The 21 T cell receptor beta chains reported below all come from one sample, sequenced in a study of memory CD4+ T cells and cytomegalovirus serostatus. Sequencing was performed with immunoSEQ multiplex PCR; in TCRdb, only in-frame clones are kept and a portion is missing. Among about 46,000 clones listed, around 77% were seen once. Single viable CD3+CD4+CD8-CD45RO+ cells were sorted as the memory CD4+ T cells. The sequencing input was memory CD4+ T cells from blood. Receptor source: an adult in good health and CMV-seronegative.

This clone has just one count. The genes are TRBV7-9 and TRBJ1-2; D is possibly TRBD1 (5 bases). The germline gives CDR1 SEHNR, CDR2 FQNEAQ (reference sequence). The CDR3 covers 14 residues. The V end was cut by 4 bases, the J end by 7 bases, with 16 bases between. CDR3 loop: CASSSPGRVGGYTF. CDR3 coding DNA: TGTGCCAGCAGCTCCCCGGGCAGGGTTGGTGGCTACACCTTC.

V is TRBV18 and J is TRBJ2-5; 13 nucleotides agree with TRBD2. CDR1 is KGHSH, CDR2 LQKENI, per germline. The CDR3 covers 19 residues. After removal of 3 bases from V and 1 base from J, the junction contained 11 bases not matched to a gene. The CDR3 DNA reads TGTGCCAGCTCACCTTCGGGACTAGCGGGACAGACTAGCCAAGAGACCCAGTACTTC. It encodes CASSPSGLAGQTSQETQYF.

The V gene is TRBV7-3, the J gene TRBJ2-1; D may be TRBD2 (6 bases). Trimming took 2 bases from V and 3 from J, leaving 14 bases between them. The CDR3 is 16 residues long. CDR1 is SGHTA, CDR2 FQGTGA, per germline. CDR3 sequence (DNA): TGTGCCAGCAGCTTAGACCCCGGGGGAGACTACAATGAGCAGTTCTTC. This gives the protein CASSLDPGGDYNEQFF.

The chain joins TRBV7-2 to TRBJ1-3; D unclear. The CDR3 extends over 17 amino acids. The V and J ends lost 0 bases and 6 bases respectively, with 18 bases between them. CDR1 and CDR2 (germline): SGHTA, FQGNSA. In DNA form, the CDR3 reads TGTGCCAGCAGCTTAGCCCCGCACAAGCCTACCCTAAACACCATATATTTT. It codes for CASSLAPHKPTLNTIYF. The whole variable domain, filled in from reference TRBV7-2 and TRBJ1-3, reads GAGVSQSPSNKVTEKGKDVELRCDPISGHTALYWYRQSLGQGLEFLIYFQGNSAPDKSGLPSDRFSAERTGGSVSTLTIQRTQQEDSAVYLCASSLAPHKPTLNTIYFGEGSWLTVV.

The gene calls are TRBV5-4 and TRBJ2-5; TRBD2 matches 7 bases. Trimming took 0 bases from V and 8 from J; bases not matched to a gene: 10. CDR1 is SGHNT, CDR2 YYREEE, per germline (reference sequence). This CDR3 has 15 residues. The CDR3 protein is CASSLEVASGGTQYF. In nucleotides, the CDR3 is TGTGCCAGCAGCTTGGAGGTGGCCTCGGGGGGTACCCAGTACTTC.

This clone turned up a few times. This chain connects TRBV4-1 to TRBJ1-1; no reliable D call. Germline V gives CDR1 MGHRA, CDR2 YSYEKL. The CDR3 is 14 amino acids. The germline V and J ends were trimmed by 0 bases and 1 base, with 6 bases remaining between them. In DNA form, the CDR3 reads TGCGCCAGCAGCCAAGATCTTTGGAACACTGAAGCTTTCTTT. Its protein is CASSQDLWNTEAFF.

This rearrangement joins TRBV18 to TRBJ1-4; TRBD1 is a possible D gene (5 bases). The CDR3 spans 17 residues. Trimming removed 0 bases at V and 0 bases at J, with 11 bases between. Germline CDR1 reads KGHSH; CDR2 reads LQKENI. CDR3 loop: CASSPPGVGATNEKLFF. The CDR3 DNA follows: TGTGCCAGCTCACCACCGGGAGTAGGGGCAACTAATGAAAAACTGTTTTTT.

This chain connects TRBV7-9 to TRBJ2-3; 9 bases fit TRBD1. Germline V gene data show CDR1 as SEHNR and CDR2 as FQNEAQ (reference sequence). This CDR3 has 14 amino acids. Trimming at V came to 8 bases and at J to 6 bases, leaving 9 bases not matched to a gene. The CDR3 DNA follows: TGTGCCAGCCCCCGGACGGGACAGGGTGATACGCAGTATTTT. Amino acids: CASPRTGQGDTQYF.

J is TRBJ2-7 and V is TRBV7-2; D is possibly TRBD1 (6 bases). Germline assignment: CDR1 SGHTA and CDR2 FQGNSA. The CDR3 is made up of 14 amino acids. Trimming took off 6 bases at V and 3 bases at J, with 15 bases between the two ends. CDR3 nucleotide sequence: TGTGCCAGCAGTAAACAGGGTTTTGGCTACGAGCAGTACTTC. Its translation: CASSKQGFGYEQYF.

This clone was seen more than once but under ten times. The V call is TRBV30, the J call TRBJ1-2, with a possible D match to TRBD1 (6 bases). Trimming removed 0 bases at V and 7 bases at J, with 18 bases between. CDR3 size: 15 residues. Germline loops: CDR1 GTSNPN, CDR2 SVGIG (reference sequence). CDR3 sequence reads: CAWSVRFGQHCGYTF. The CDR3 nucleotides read TGTGCCTGGAGTGTACGCTTCGGACAGCATTGTGGCTACACCTTC.

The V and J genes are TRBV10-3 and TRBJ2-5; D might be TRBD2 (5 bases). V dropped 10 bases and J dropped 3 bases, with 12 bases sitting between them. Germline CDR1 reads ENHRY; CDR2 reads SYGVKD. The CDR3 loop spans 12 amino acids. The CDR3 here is CATRTGEETQYF. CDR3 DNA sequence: TGTGCCACCCGGACTGGGGAAGAGACCCAGTACTTC.

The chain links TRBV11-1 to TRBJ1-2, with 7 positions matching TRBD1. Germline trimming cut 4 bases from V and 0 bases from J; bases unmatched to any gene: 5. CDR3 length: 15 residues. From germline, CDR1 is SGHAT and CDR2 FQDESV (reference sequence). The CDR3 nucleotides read TGTGCCAGCAGCTCAGCCCAGGGGGCTAACTATGGCTACACCTTC. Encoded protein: CASSSAQGANYGYTF.

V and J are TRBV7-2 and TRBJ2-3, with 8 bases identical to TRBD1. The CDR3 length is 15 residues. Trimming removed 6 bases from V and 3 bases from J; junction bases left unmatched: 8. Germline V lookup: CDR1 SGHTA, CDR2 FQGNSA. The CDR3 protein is CASRVQGGETDTQYF. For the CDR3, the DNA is TGTGCCAGCAGAGTACAGGGGGGTGAGACAGATACGCAGTATTTT.

This CDR3 reads CASSLVAGFDEQYF. The DNA of the CDR3 is TGCGCCAGCAGCTTGGTCGCCGGGTTTGACGAGCAGTACTTC. The chain combines TRBV5-1 with TRBJ2-7; D remains ambiguous. The CDR3 consists of 14 residues. The V gene's germline CDR1 is SGHRS and CDR2 YFSETQ. Trimming removed 0 bases from V and 5 bases from J, with 12 bases in between.

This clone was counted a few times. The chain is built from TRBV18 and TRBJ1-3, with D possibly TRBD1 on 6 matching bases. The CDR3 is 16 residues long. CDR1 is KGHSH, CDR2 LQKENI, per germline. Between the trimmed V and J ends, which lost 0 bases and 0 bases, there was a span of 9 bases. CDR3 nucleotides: TGTGCCAGCTCACCACCGGGGGGCAACTCTGGAAACACCATATATTTT. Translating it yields CASSPPGGNSGNTIYF.

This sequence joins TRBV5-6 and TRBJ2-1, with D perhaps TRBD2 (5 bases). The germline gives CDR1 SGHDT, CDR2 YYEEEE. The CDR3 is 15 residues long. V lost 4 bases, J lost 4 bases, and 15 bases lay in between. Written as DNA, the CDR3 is TGTGCCAGCAGCCCCGCGTGGGGAGTTTACAATGAGCAGTTCTTC. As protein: CASSPAWGVYNEQFF.

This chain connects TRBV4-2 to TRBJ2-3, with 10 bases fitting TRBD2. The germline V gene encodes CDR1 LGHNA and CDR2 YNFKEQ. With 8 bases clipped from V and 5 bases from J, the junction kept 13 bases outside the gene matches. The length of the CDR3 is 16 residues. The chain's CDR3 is CASGASLAGAGDTQYF. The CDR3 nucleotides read TGTGCCAGCGGAGCATCGCTAGCGGGGGCGGGAGATACGCAGTATTTT.

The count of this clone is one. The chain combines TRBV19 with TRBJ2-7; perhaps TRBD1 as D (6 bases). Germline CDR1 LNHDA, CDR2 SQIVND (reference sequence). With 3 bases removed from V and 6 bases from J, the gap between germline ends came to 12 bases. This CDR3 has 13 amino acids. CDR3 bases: TGTGCCAGTAGTATTCAGGGGATCGTCGAGCAGTACTTC. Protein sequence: CASSIQGIVEQYF.

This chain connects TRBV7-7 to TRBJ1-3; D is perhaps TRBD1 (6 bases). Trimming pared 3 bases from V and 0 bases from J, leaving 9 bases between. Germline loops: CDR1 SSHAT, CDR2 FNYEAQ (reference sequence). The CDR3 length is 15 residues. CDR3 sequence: CASSFDRNSGNTIYF. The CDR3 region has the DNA TGTGCCAGCAGCTTTGACAGGAACTCTGGAAACACCATATATTTT.

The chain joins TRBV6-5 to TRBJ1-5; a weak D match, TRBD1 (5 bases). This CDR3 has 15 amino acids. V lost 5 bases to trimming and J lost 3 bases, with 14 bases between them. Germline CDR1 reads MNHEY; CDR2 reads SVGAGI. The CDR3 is CASSPGTAFNQPQHF. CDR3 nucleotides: TGTGCCAGCAGTCCCGGGACGGCGTTCAATCAGCCCCAGCATTTT.

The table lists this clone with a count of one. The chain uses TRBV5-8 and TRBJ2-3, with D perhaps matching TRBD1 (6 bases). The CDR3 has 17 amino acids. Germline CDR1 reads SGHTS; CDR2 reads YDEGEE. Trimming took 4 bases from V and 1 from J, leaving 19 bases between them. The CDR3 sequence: CASSRGGTSGGTDTQYF. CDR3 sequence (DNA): TGTGCCAGCAGCCGCGGTGGGACAAGTGGGGGCACAGATACGCAGTATTTT.